The rows below give T cell receptor beta chains drawn from one sample of a study of T cell responses to AZD1222 COVID-19 vaccine. The data were produced by immunoSEQ multiplex PCR, yet TCRdb's version contains in-frame clones alone and is incomplete. The sample consists of over 100,000 clones, about 88% of them appearing once. Sequenced here: peripheral blood, sampled on day 0 of AZD1222 vaccination. The source is an adult in good health. CDR3s include the opening cysteine and the closing phenylalanine or tryptophan. The D gene is left open where the match is weak. A clone size is listed for some rows: how often the clone was seen (once, few, many), or a class if it is expanded.

j_call d_call clone_size v_call cdr3_aa cdr3_nt
TRBJ1-6 . . TRBV9 CASSVDPGAAYNSPLHF TGTGCCAGCAGCGTAGATCCCGGGGCCGCCTATAATTCACCCCTCCACTTT
TRBJ1-1 . . TRBV7-9 CASSPLEEAFF TGTGCCAGCAGCCCCCTCGAGGAAGCTTTCTTT
TRBJ2-6 TRBD2 . TRBV19 CASSISSSRLASSRGANVLTF TGTGCCAGTAGTATATCCAGTTCTCGACTAGCGAGCTCTAGGGGGGCCAACGTCCTGACTTTC
TRBJ1-2 TRBD1 . TRBV6-1 CASSASPQGPTRGYTF TGTGCCAGCAGTGCATCACCACAGGGGCCCACTAGAGGCTACACCTTC
TRBJ2-1 . . TRBV28 CASRALSYNEQFF TGTGCCAGCAGGGCTCTGTCCTACAATGAGCAGTTCTTC
TRBJ2-5 TRBD2 . TRBV19 CASSKRTSSGSRQETQYF TGTGCCAGTAGTAAGAGGACTTCTAGCGGATCCCGGCAAGAGACCCAGTACTTC
TRBJ1-5 TRBD1 . TRBV2 CASSAQGRNQPQHF TGTGCCAGCAGTGCACAGGGGCGGAATCAGCCCCAGCATTTT
TRBJ2-5 . . TRBV4-2 CASSQPGEETQYF TGTGCCAGCAGCCAGCCCGGGGAGGAGACCCAGTACTTC
TRBJ2-6 TRBD1 . TRBV7-3 CASSPRQGVSGANVLTF TGTGCCAGCAGCCCGCGACAGGGGGTGTCTGGGGCCAACGTCCTGACTTTC
TRBJ2-1 TRBD2 . TRBV30 CAWSVGGSSDEQFF TGTGCCTGGAGTGTAGGCGGGAGCTCAGATGAGCAGTTCTTC
TRBJ1-6 . few TRBV7-2 CASSLGPPPLHF TGTGCCAGCAGTTTGGGACCCCCACCCCTCCACTTT
TRBJ2-1 TRBD1 . TRBV7-8 CASSYRDRYNEQFF TGTGCCAGCAGTTACCGGGACAGGTACAATGAGCAGTTCTTC
TRBJ2-7 TRBD2 . TRBV5-1 CASSPGLGGLGEQYF TGCGCCAGCAGCCCTGGTTTGGGAGGGTTGGGCGAGCAGTACTTC
TRBJ1-2 TRBD1 once TRBV30 CAWSKGKWTGGIHGYTF TGTGCCTGGAGCAAGGGCAAGTGGACAGGGGGCATTCATGGCTACACCTTC
TRBJ2-3 . . TRBV30 CAWNPVGDTQYF TGTGCCTGGAATCCCGTGGGAGATACGCAGTATTTT